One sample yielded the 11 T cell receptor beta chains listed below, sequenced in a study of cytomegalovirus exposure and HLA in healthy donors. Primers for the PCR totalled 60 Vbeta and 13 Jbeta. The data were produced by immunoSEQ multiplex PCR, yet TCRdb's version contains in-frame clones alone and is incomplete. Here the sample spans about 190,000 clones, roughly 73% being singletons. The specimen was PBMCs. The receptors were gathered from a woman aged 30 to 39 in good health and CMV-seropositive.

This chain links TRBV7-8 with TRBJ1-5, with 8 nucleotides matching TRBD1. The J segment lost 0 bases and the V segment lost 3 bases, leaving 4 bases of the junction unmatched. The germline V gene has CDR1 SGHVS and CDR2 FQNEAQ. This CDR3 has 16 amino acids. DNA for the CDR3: TGTGCCAGCAGCTTCGACAGGGGACGTAGCAATCAGCCCCAGCATTTT. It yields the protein CASSFDRGRSNQPQHF.

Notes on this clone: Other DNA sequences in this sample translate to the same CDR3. CDR3 DNA: TGTGCCTGGAGCGGGACTAGCGGGAGATCCTACGAGCAGTACTTC. Its translation: CAWSGTSGRSYEQYF. The rearrangement joins TRBV30 to TRBJ2-7, with 14 bases that match TRBD2. The CDR3 sequence is 15 residues long. The germline V gene has CDR1 GTSNPN and CDR2 SVGIG (reference sequence). V dropped 3 bases and J dropped 1; count of bases not matched to a gene: 2.

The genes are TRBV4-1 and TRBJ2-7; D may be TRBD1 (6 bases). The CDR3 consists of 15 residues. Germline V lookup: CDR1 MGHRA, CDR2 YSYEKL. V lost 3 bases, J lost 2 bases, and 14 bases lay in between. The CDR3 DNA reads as TGCGCCAGCAGCCACAGACAGGAAGTAACCTACGAGCAGTACTTC. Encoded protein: CASSHRQEVTYEQYF.

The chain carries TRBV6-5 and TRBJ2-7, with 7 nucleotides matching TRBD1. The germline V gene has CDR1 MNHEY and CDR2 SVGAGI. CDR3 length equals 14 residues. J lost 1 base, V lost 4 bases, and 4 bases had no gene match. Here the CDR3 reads CASSLLTGSYEQYF. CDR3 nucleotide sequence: TGTGCCAGCAGTTTACTGACAGGGTCCTACGAGCAGTACTTC.

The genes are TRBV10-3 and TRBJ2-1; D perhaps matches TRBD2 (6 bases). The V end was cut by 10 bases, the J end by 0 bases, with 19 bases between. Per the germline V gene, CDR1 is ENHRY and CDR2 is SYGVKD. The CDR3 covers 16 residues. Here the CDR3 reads CASVRAGQDSYNEQFF. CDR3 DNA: TGTGCCAGCGTGAGGGCGGGGCAGGACTCCTACAATGAGCAGTTCTTC.

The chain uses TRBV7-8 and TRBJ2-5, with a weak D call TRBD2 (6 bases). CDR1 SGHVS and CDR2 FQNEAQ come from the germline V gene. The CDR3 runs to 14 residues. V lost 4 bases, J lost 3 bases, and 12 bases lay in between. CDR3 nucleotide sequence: TGTGCCAGCAGCTCAGTAGCGGAGAAAGAGACCCAGTACTTC. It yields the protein CASSSVAEKETQYF.

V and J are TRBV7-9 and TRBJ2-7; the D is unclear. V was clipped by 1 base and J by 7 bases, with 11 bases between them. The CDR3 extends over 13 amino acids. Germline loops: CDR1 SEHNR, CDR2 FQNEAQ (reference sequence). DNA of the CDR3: TGTGCCAGCAGCTTAGTTGCCTCGGGTGAGCAGTACTTC. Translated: CASSLVASGEQYF.

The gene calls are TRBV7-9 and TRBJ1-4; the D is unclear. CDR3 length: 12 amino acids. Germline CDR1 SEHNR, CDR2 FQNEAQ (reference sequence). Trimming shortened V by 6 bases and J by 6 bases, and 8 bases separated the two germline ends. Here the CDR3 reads CASRRVDEKLFF. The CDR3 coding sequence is TGTGCCAGCAGACGCGTGGATGAAAAACTGTTTTTT.

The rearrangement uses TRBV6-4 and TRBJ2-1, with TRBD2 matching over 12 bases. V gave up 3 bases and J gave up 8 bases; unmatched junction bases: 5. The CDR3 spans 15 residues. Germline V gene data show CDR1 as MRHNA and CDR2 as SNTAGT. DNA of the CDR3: TGTGCCAGCAGTGAGGCTAGCGGGAGGGCGTATGAGCAGTTCTTC. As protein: CASSEASGRAYEQFF.

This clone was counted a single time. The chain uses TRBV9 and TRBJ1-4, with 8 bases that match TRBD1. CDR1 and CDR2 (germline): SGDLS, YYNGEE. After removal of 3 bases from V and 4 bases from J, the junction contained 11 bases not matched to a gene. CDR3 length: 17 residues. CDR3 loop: CASSARDRLIFNEKLFF. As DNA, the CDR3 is TGTGCCAGCAGCGCCCGGGACAGGCTGATTTTTAATGAAAAACTGTTTTTT. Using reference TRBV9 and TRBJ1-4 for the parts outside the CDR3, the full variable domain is DSGVTQTPKHLITATGQRVTLRCSPRSGDLSVYWYQQSLDQGLQFLIQYYNGEERAKGNILERFSAQQFPDLHSELNLSSLELGDSALYFCASSARDRLIFNEKLFFGSGTQLSVL.

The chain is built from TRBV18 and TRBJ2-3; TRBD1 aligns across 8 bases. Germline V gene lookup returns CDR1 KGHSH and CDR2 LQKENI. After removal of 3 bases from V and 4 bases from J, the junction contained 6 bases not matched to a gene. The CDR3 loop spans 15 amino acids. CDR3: CASSPGQGAPDTQYF. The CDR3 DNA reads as TGTGCCAGCTCACCCGGCCAGGGGGCCCCAGATACGCAGTATTTT. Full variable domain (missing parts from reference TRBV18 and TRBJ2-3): NAGVMQNPRHLVRRRGQEARLRCSPMKGHSHVYWYRQLPEEGLKFMVYLQKENIIDESGMPKERFSAEFPKEGPSILRIQQVVRGDSAAYFCASSPGQGAPDTQYFGPGTRLTVL.